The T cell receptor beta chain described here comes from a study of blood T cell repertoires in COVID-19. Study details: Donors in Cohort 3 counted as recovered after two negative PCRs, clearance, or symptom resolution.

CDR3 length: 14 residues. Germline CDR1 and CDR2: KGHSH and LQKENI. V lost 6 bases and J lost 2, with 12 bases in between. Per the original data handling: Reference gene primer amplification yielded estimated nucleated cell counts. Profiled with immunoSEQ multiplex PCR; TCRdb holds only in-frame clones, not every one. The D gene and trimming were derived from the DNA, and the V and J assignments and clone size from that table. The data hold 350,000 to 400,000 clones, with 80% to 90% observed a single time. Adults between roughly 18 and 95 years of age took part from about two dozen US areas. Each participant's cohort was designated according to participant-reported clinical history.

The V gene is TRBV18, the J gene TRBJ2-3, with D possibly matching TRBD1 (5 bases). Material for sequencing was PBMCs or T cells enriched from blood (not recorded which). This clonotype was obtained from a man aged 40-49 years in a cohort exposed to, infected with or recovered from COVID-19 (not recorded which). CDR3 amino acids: CASSPDRNTDTQYF. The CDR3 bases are TGTGCCAGCTCCCCCGACAGAAACACAGATACGCAGTATTTT. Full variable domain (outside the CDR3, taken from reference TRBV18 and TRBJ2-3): NAGVMQNPRHLVRRRGQEARLRCSPMKGHSHVYWYRQLPEEGLKFMVYLQKENIIDESGMPKERFSAEFPKEGPSILRIQQVVRGDSAAYFCASSPDRNTDTQYFGPGTRLTVL.